The 27 T cell receptor beta chains in this list originate from one sample, sequenced in a study of memory CD4+ T cells and cytomegalovirus serostatus. The sort gate was single viable CD3+CD4+CD8-CD45RO+ cells for memory CD4+ T cells. Profiling relied on immunoSEQ multiplex PCR, and the TCRdb table lists in-frame clones only, not all of them. Of tens of thousands of clones listed, around 80% are singletons. Material for sequencing was memory CD4+ T cells from blood. The source is an adult in good health and CMV-seronegative.

The chain employs TRBV4-1 and TRBJ1-3; D gene ambiguous. V lost 4 bases, J lost 2 bases, and 12 bases lay in between. CDR1 is MGHRA and CDR2 is YSYEKL in the germline V gene. This CDR3 has 15 residues. The CDR3 coding sequence is TGCGCCAGCAGCCGAGGACCGGCGCCTGGAAACACCATATATTTT. This sequence encodes CASSRGPAPGNTIYF.

The gene calls are TRBV6-5 and TRBJ1-5; the D gene is possibly TRBD1 (5 bases). Trimming removed 8 bases from V and 9 bases from J, with 14 bases in between. The germline gives CDR1 MNHEY, CDR2 SVGAGI. The length of the CDR3 is 12 residues. The CDR3 nucleotides read TGTGCCAGCTATACAGGAGTGGGGCCCCAGCATTTT. The encoded protein is CASYTGVGPQHF.

The chain carries TRBV4-2 and TRBJ2-5; 8 bases line up with TRBD2. The J call may be mistaken, given a closer DNA end match to TRBJ2-7. The CDR3 spans 17 residues. Germline CDR1 and CDR2: LGHNA and YNFKEQ. The CDR3 nucleotides are TGTGCCAGCAGCCAAGGGAATTTAGGACTAGCCTTTTACGAGCAGTACTTC. It specifies CASSQGNLGLAFYEQYF.

The chain uses TRBV5-1 and TRBJ2-7; either TRBD1 or TRBD2 may fit D (5 bases each). Trimming left V 3 bases short and J 3 bases short, with 10 bases between. Per the germline V gene, CDR1 is SGHRS and CDR2 is YFSETQ. The CDR3 has 13 residues. DNA of the CDR3: TGCGCCAGCAGCTCCAGAGGGGACTACGAGCAGTACTTC. This encodes CASSSRGDYEQYF.

The chain uses TRBV5-6 and TRBJ1-1; the match to TRBD1 covers 10 bases. Germline CDR1 is SGHDT and CDR2 is YYEEEE. Germline trimming cut 4 bases from V and 0 bases from J; bases unmatched to any gene: 9. This CDR3 comprises 17 residues. This CDR3 is CASSGGTGEWMNTEAFF. The CDR3 nucleotides are TGTGCCAGCAGCGGGGGGACAGGGGAGTGGATGAACACTGAAGCTTTCTTT.

The genes are TRBV2 and TRBJ1-6, with 7 bases identical to TRBD1. Germline lookup yields CDR1 SNHLY and CDR2 FYNNEI. The CDR3 spans 14 residues. The junction had 6 bases not matched to a gene; V was cut back by 6 bases and J by 7 bases. The chain's CDR3 is CASRGQLGNSPLHF. In nucleotides, the CDR3 is TGTGCCAGCAGGGGACAGTTGGGCAATTCACCCCTCCACTTT. Looking up the rest from reference TRBV2 and TRBJ1-6 gives the full variable domain: EPEVTQTPSHQVTQMGQEVILRCVPISNHLYFYWYRQILGQKVEFLVSFYNNEISEKSEIFDDQFSVERPDGSNFTLKIRSTKLEDSAMYFCASRGQLGNSPLHFGNGTRLTVT.

V usage is TRBV6-6 and J usage is TRBJ1-1; 10 nucleotides match TRBD1. Germline assignment: CDR1 MNHNY and CDR2 SVGAGI (reference sequence). J was trimmed by 5 bases and V by 8 bases; bases with no gene match: 14. This CDR3 contains 16 residues. CDR3 in amino acids: CASSRRDRGLGTEAFF. CDR3 in DNA: TGTGCCAGCTCCCGGCGGGACAGGGGCCTTGGAACTGAAGCTTTCTTT.

The chain has TRBV15 and TRBJ1-2, with D unresolved. V gave up 1 base and J gave up 3 bases, with 15 bases separating them. The V gene's germline CDR1 is LNHNV and CDR2 YYDKDF (reference sequence). The CDR3 totals 16 residues. The CDR3 reads CATSRGPGFGDYGYTF. The DNA of the CDR3 is TGTGCCACCAGCAGAGGGCCAGGATTTGGGGACTATGGCTACACCTTC. Supplemented by reference TRBV15 and TRBJ1-2, the full variable domain reads DAMVIQNPRYQVTQFGKPVTLSCSQTLNHNVMYWYQQKSSQAPKLLFHYYDKDFNNEADTPDNFQSRRPNTSFCFLDIRSPGLGDTAMYLCATSRGPGFGDYGYTFGSGTRLTVV.

This chain uses TRBV7-7 with TRBJ2-3, with a weak D call TRBD2 (6 bases). Trimming left V 1 base short and J 1 base short, with 9 bases between. The CDR3 sequence is 15 residues long. Germline V lookup: CDR1 SSHAT, CDR2 FNYEAQ (reference sequence). The CDR3 sequence: CASSLGDSRTDTQYF. The CDR3 coding sequence is TGTGCCAGCAGCTTAGGGGACTCCCGCACAGATACGCAGTATTTT.

V usage is TRBV4-1 and J usage is TRBJ1-4, with a possible D match to TRBD1 (5 bases). Germline CDR1 and CDR2: MGHRA and YSYEKL. The CDR3 loop spans 15 amino acids. Trimming removed 2 bases at V and 5 bases at J, with 12 bases between. CDR3 residues: CASSQQGEANEKLFF. As DNA, the CDR3 is TGCGCCAGCAGCCAACAGGGAGAGGCGAATGAAAAACTGTTTTTT.

The rearrangement uses TRBV15 and TRBJ1-1; TRBD1 matches 7 bases. Germline V CDR1 and CDR2: LNHNV, YYDKDF (reference sequence). The CDR3 length is 15 residues. J was trimmed by 7 bases and V by 0 bases; bases with no gene match: 8. The CDR3 bases are TGTGCCACCAGCAGAGAGGCAGGGGGTCCGAGTGAAGCTTTCTTT. Protein: CATSREAGGPSEAFF.

The CDR3 coding sequence is TGTGCCTGGAGTACCGCCGGACGGGGGATCTCCTACGAGCAGTACTTC. Amino acids: CAWSTAGRGISYEQYF. J is TRBJ2-7 and V is TRBV30; D possibly corresponds to TRBD2 (6 bases). Germline CDR1 GTSNPN, CDR2 SVGIG (reference sequence). The CDR3 consists of 16 residues. Trimming removed 2 bases from V and 0 bases from J, with 17 bases in between.

The V and J genes are TRBV6-1 and TRBJ2-3; D not resolved. From germline, CDR1 is MNHNS and CDR2 SASEGT. Deletions cut 3 bases from V and 4 bases from J, with 8 bases between. This CDR3 is 13 amino acids long. The CDR3 DNA is TGTGCCAGCAGTGATTTTGGCGCAGATACGCAGTATTTT. Amino acid sequence: CASSDFGADTQYF.

This chain joins TRBV6-6 and TRBJ2-5, with D perhaps TRBD2 (6 bases). The CDR3 consists of 15 residues. Between the trimmed V and J ends, which lost 6 bases and 5 bases, there was a span of 19 bases. Germline CDR1 MNHNY, CDR2 SVGAGI (reference sequence). CDR3 nucleotides: TGTGCCAGCAGCCCCGTGCGGGGCGTAGGGGAGACCCAGTACTTC. It is translated as CASSPVRGVGETQYF.

The rearrangement uses TRBV29-1 and TRBJ2-1; no reliable D call. This CDR3 contains 13 residues. CDR1 and CDR2 from the germline V gene are SQVTM and ANQGSEA. Trimming took 5 bases from V and 5 from J, leaving 13 bases between them. In DNA form, the CDR3 reads TGCAGCGTTTGTTCAGATCTCAACAATGAGCAGTTCTTC. Translating it yields CSVCSDLNNEQFF.

The V and J genes are TRBV2 and TRBJ1-1; D is ambiguous. Per the germline V gene, CDR1 is SNHLY and CDR2 is FYNNEI. The CDR3 is 13 residues long. V lost 6 bases and J lost 1, with 9 bases in between. CDR3 loop: CASRRVTNTEAFF. The DNA of the CDR3 is TGTGCCAGCAGGCGGGTTACGAACACTGAAGCTTTCTTT.

The V call is TRBV19, the J call TRBJ1-1; TRBD1 might be the D (5 bases). The CDR3 is made up of 11 amino acids. Germline CDR1 LNHDA, CDR2 SQIVND (reference sequence). Trimming shortened V by 7 bases and J by 7 bases, and 10 bases separated the two germline ends. CDR3 region: CASTRDGEAFF. CDR3 bases: TGTGCCAGTACCCGGGACGGTGAAGCTTTCTTT.

This rearrangement joins TRBV10-3 to TRBJ2-5; D tentatively reads TRBD1 or TRBD2 (6 bases each). Looked up from germline, CDR1 is ENHRY and CDR2 is SYGVKD. This CDR3 has 13 amino acids. V gave up 7 bases and J gave up 5 bases, with 14 bases separating them. The CDR3 reads CAIMSGAGETQYF. In DNA, the CDR3 is TGTGCCATCATGTCGGGGGCGGGGGAGACCCAGTACTTC.

The J gene is TRBJ2-5, the V gene TRBV5-1; possible D gene TRBD2, 7 bases. The CDR3 extends over 15 amino acids. CDR1 is SGHRS and CDR2 is YFSETQ in the germline V gene. Deletions cut 7 bases from V and 3 bases from J, with 19 bases between. The CDR3 region is CASSLFAGAKETQYF. CDR3 DNA sequence: TGCGCCAGCTCCCTTTTTGCGGGGGCCAAAGAGACCCAGTACTTC.

By frequency in the sample, this clone is medium-sized (0.01 to 0.1%). The rearrangement links TRBV5-1 to TRBJ1-2; perhaps TRBD1 as D (5 bases). Trimming took 1 base from V and 6 from J, leaving 10 bases between them. This CDR3 is 13 amino acids long. Germline CDR1 and CDR2: SGHRS and YFSETQ. CDR3 loop: CASSLRQGDGYTF. Written as DNA, the CDR3 is TGCGCCAGCAGCTTGCGGCAGGGAGATGGCTACACCTTC.

This clone was picked up one time. The chain links TRBV28 to TRBJ1-5, with D hard to call. CDR1 and CDR2 from the germline V gene are MDHEN and SYDVKM. The CDR3 loop spans 19 amino acids. V lost 1 base and J lost 2, with 21 bases in between. The CDR3 sequence is CASSLYPLKVRQRNQPQHF. CDR3 in DNA: TGTGCCAGCAGTTTATATCCTCTCAAGGTTCGTCAGCGCAATCAGCCCCAGCATTTT. The complete variable domain, with remaining parts taken from reference TRBV28 and TRBJ1-5, reads DVKVTQSSRYLVKRTGEKVFLECVQDMDHENMFWYRQDPGLGLRLIYFSYDVKMKEKGDIPEGYSVSREKKERFSLILESASTNQTSMYLCASSLYPLKVRQRNQPQHFGDGTRLSIL.

The rearrangement links TRBV5-1 to TRBJ2-7, with a possible D match to TRBD1 (7 bases). V was trimmed by 0 bases and J by 1 base, leaving 17 bases between them. From germline, CDR1 is SGHRS and CDR2 YFSETQ. The CDR3 runs 17 residues. CDR3 in amino acids: CASSLAAAGTVSYEQYF. The CDR3 bases are TGCGCCAGCAGCTTGGCCGCTGCGGGGACAGTATCCTACGAGCAGTACTTC.

The chain combines TRBV27 with TRBJ1-5; D is ambiguous. Germline V gene sequence: CDR1 MNHEY, CDR2 SMNVEV (reference sequence). The V and J ends lost 1 base and 0 bases respectively, with 4 bases between them. The CDR3 has 14 residues. The CDR3 here is CASSLYHSNQPQHF. The CDR3, as DNA: TGTGCCAGCAGTTTATATCATAGCAATCAGCCCCAGCATTTT.

This chain's CDR3 is CASSLKESPYF. The CDR3 coding sequence is TGTGCCAGCAGCCTGAAGGAGTCGCCCTACTTC. The V gene is TRBV11-3, the J gene TRBJ2-5, with no clear D. There are 11 residues in the CDR3. With 5 bases removed from V and 14 bases from J, the gap between germline ends came to 15 bases. CDR1 is SGHNT and CDR2 is YENEEA in the germline V gene.

This clone was observed a few times. The V call is TRBV7-9, the J call TRBJ1-1, with D unresolved. Germline V gene lookup returns CDR1 SEHNR and CDR2 FQNEAQ (reference sequence). This CDR3 comprises 14 residues. V was pared by 1 base and J by 6 bases, with 12 bases between. As DNA, the CDR3 is TGTGCCAGCAGCTTAGGTGGAGGGATCGCTGAAGCTTTCTTT. It encodes CASSLGGGIAEAFF.

The V call is TRBV14, the J call TRBJ1-3, with D unresolved. Trimming stripped 3 bases from V and 0 bases from J, with 15 bases between. The CDR3 runs 17 residues. Germline V CDR1 and CDR2: SGHDN, FVKESK. CDR3 DNA: TGTGCCAGCAGCCACTCACCCGTCTGGGTCTCTGGAAACACCATATATTTT. Its protein product is CASSHSPVWVSGNTIYF. Using reference TRBV14 and TRBJ1-3 for the parts outside the CDR3, the full variable domain is EAGVTQFPSHSVIEKGQTVTLRCDPISGHDNLYWYRRVMGKEIKFLLHFVKESKQDESGMPNNRFLAERTGGTYSTLKVQPAELEDSGVYFCASSHSPVWVSGNTIYFGEGSWLTVV.

This clone appeared once. The J gene is TRBJ1-3, the V gene TRBV2; D remains ambiguous. The V and J ends lost 3 bases and 2 bases respectively, with 8 bases between them. The CDR3 is 14 amino acids. CDR1 and CDR2 from the germline V gene are SNHLY and FYNNEI. The CDR3 here is CASSDRVPGNTIYF. DNA of the CDR3: TGTGCCAGCAGTGACCGGGTACCTGGAAACACCATATATTTT.